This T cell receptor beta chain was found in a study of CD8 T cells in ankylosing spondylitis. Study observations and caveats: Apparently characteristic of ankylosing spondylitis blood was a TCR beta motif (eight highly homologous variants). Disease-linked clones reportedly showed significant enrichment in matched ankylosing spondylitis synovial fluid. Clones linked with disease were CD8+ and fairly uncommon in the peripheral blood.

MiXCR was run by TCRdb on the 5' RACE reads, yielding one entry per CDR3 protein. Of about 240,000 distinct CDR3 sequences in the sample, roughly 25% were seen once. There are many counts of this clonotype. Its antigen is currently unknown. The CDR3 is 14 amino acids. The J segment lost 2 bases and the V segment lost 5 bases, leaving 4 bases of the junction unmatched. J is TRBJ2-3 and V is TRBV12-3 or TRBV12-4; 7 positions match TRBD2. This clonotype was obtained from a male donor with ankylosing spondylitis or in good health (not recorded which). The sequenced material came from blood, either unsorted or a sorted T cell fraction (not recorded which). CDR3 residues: CASSPAGDTDTQYF. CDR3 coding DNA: TGTGCCAGCAGTCCCGCGGGGGACACAGATACGCAGTATTTT.